This TCR beta chain was retrieved from a study of technical replicates of blood from a handful of donors. After removal of 4 bases from V and 4 bases from J, the junction contained 3 bases not matched to a gene. Germline-derived CDR1 and CDR2 are LGHNA and YSLEER. This CDR3 spans 15 amino acids. Using immunoSEQ multiplex PCR, the repertoire was profiled, and TCRdb retains in-frame clones only, with some absent. The profile shows about 97,000 clones, about 96% of them singletons. The V call is TRBV4-3, the J call TRBJ2-2; 10 bases line up with TRBD1. The material sequenced was T cells isolated from PBMCs. This receptor was identified in a human donor in good health. CDR3 amino acids: CASSLRTGGTGELFF. CDR3 DNA: TGCGCCAGCAGCCTACGGACAGGGGGCACCGGGGAGCTGTTTTTT.